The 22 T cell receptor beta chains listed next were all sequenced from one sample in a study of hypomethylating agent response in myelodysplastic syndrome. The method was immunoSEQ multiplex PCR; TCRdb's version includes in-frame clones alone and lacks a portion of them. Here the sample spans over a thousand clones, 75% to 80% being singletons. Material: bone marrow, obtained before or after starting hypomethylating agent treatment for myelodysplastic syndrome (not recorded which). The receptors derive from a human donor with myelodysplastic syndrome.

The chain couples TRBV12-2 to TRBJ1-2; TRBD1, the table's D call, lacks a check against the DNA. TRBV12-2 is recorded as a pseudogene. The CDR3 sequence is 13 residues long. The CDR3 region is CASRLDRAYGYTF. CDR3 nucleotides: TGTGCAAGTCGCTTGGACAGGGCCTATGGCTACACCTTC.

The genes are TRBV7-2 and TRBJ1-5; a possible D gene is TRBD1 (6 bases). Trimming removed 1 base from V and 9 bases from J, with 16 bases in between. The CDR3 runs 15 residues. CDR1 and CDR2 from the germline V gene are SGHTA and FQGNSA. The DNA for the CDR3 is TGTGCCAGCAGCTTAGGGGGAGGGGGTATCGCGCCCCAGCATTTT. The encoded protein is CASSLGGGGIAPQHF.

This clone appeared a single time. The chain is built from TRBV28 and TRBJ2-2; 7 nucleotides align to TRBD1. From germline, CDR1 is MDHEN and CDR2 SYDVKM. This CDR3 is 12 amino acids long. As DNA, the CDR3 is TGTGGCTACAGGGGGAACACCGGGGAGCTGTTTTTT. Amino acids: CGYRGNTGELFF.

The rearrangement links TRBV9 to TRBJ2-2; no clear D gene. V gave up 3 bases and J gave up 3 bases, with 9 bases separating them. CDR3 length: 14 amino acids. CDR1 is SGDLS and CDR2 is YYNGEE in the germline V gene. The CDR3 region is CASSGGIDTGELFF. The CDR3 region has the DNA TGTGCCAGCAGCGGCGGAATCGACACCGGGGAGCTGTTTTTT.

The CDR3 reads CASSEPGRGGLMSYNEQFF. CDR3 sequence (DNA): TGTGCCAGCAGTGAACCCGGGCGGGGGGGCCTGATGTCCTACAATGAGCAGTTCTTC. V gene TRBV6-1 combines with J gene TRBJ2-1, with 9 bases lining up with TRBD2. The CDR3 is 19 residues long. The V and J ends lost 2 bases and 1 base, in that order; junction bases with no gene match: 12. Per germline, CDR1 MNHNS and CDR2 SASEGT.

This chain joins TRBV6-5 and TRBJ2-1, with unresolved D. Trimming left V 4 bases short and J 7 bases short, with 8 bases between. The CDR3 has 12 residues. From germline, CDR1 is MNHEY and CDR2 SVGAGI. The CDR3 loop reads CASSSAMNEQFF. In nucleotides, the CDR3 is TGTGCCAGCAGTTCCGCGATGAATGAGCAGTTCTTC.

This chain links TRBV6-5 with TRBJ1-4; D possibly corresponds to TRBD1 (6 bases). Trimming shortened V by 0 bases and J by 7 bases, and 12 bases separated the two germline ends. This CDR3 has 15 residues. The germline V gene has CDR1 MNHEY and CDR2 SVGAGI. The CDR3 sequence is CASSYSRGASEKLFF. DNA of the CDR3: TGTGCCAGCAGTTACTCGAGGGGGGCTAGTGAAAAACTGTTTTTT.

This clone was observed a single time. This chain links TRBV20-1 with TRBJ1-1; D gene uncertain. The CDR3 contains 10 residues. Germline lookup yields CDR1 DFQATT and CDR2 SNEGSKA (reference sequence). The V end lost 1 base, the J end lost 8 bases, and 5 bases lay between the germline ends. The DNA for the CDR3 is TGCAGTGCTAGAGTTATGGAAGCTTTCTTT. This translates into CSARVMEAFF.

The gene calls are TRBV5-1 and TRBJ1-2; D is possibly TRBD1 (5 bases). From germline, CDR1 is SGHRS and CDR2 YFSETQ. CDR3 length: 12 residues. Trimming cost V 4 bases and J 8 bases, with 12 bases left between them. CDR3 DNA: TGCGCCAGCAGCGGGAGGGGCGACGGCTACACCTTC. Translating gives CASSGRGDGYTF.

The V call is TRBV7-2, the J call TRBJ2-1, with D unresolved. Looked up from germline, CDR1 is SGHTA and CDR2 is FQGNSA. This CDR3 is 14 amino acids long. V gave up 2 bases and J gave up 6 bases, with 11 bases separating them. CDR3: CASSLSPAANEQFF. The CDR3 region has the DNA TGTGCCAGCAGCTTATCCCCCGCGGCCAATGAGCAGTTCTTC.

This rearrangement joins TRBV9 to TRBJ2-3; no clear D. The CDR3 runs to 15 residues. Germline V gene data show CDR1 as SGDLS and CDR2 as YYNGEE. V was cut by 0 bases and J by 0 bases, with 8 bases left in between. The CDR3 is CASSVGNPSTDTQYF. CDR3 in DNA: TGTGCCAGCAGCGTAGGGAACCCTAGCACAGATACGCAGTATTTT. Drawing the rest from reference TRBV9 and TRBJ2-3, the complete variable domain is DSGVTQTPKHLITATGQRVTLRCSPRSGDLSVYWYQQSLDQGLQFLIQYYNGEERAKGNILERFSAQQFPDLHSELNLSSLELGDSALYFCASSVGNPSTDTQYFGPGTRLTVL.

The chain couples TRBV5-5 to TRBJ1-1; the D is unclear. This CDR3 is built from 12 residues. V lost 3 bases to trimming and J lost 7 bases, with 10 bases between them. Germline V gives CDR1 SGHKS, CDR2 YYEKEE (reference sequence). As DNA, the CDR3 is TGTGCCAGCAGCTATTCCGACAATGAAGCTTTCTTT. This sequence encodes CASSYSDNEAFF. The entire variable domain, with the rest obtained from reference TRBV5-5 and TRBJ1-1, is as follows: DAGVTQSPTHLIKTRGQQVTLRCSPISGHKSVSWYQQVLGQGPQFIFQYYEKEERGRGNFPDRFSARQFPNYSSELNVNALLLGDSALYLCASSYSDNEAFFGQGTRLTVV.

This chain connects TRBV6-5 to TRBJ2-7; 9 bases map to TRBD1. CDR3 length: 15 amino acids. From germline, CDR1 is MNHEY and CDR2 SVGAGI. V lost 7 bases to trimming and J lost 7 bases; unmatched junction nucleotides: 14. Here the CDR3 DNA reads TGTGCCAGCATACCTCCGGGACAGGGCGCTTCGGAGCAGTACTTC. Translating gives CASIPPGQGASEQYF.

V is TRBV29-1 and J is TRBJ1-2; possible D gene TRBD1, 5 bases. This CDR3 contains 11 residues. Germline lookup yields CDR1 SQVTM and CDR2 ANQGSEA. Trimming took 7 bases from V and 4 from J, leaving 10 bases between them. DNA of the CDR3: TGCAGCGACCACGACAGCTATGGCTACACCTTC. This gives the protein CSDHDSYGYTF. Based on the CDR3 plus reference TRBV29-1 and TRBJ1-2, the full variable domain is SAVISQKPSRDICQRGTSLTIQCQVDSQVTMMFWYRQQPGQSLTLIATANQGSEATYESGFVIDKFPISRPNLTFSTLTVSNMSPEDSSIYLCSDHDSYGYTFGSGTRLTVV.

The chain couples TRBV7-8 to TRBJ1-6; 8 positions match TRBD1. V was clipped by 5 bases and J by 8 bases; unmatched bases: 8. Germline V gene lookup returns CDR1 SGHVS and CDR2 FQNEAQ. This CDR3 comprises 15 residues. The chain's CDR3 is CASSIQGGSYSPLHF. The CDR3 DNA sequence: TGTGCCAGCAGCATACAGGGGGGCTCTTATTCACCCCTCCACTTT.

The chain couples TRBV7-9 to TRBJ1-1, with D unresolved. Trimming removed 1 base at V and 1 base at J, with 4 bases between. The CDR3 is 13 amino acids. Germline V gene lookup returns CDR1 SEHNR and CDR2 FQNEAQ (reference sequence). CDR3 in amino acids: CASSLGANTEAFF. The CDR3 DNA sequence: TGTGCCAGCAGCTTAGGAGCGAACACTGAAGCTTTCTTT. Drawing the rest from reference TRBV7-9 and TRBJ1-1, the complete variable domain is DTGVSQNPRHKITKRGQNVTFRCDPISEHNRLYWYRQTLGQGPEFLTYFQNEAQLEKSRLLSDRFSAERPKGSFSTLEIQRTEQGDSAMYLCASSLGANTEAFFGQGTRLTVV.

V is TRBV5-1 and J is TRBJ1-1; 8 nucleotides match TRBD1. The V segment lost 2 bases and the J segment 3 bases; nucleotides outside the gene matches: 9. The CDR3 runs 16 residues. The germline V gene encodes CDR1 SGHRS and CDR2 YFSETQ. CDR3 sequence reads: CASSFSQGARDTEAFF. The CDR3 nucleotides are TGCGCCAGCAGCTTCAGCCAGGGGGCAAGAGACACTGAAGCTTTCTTT.

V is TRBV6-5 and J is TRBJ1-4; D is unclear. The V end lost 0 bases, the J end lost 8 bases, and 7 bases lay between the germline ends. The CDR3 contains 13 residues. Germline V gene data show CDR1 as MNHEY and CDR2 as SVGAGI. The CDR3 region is CASSYSIYEKLFF. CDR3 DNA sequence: TGTGCCAGCAGTTACTCGATATACGAAAAACTGTTTTTT.

The CDR3 is CASSLRQAVNSNQPQHF. The CDR3 DNA reads as TGTGCCAGCAGCTTAAGACAGGCCGTCAATAGCAATCAGCCCCAGCATTTT. This chain joins TRBV7-9 and TRBJ1-5; tentative D call: TRBD1 (6 bases). Trimming removed 2 bases from V and 0 bases from J, with 14 bases in between. The CDR3 loop spans 17 amino acids. Germline V gene lookup returns CDR1 SEHNR and CDR2 FQNEAQ (reference sequence). Full variable domain (outside the CDR3, taken from reference TRBV7-9 and TRBJ1-5): DTGVSQNPRHKITKRGQNVTFRCDPISEHNRLYWYRQTLGQGPEFLTYFQNEAQLEKSRLLSDRFSAERPKGSFSTLEIQRTEQGDSAMYLCASSLRQAVNSNQPQHFGDGTRLSIL.

The CDR3: CASSYLGGLSGNTIYF. The CDR3 DNA follows: TGTGCCAGCAGTTACCTCGGCGGACTATCTGGAAACACCATATATTTT. The chain employs TRBV6-5 and TRBJ1-3, with D hard to call. There are 16 residues in the CDR3. CDR1 is MNHEY, CDR2 SVGAGI, per germline. Deletions cut 2 bases from V and 1 base from J, with 12 bases between.

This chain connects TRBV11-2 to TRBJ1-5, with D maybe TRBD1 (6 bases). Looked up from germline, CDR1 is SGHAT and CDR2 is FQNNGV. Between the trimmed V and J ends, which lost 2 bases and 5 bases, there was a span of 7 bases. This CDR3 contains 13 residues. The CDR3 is CASSLSGDQPQHF. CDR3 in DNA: TGTGCCAGCAGCTTATCAGGGGATCAGCCCCAGCATTTT.

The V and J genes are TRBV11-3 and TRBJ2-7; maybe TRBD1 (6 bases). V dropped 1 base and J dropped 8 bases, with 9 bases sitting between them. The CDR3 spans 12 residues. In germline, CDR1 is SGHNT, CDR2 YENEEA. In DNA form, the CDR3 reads TGTGCCAGCAGCTTAGTCCAGGGGAAGCAGTACTTC. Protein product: CASSLVQGKQYF.